This is a list of T cell receptor beta chains from one sample in a study of blood T cell repertoires in COVID-19. The data were produced by immunoSEQ multiplex PCR, yet TCRdb's version contains in-frame clones alone and is incomplete. The sample contains 89,000 or so clones, about 85% of which appear only once. Sample: peripheral blood. The origin of the receptors is a human donor in a cohort sampled during active COVID-19. Both conserved end residues are part of each CDR3. D genes are given only for firm matches. Part of the rows lack a size; the others show once, few, many or a class for expanded clones.

v_call: TRBV6-2/TRBV6-3; d_call: TRBD1; j_call: TRBJ1-5; clone_size: .; cdr3_aa: CASSNRGSNQPQHF; cdr3_nt: TGTGCCAGCAGCAACAGGGGGAGCAATCAGCCCCAGCATTTT
v_call: TRBV3-1/TRBV3-2; d_call: .; j_call: TRBJ1-2; clone_size: .; cdr3_aa: CASSPLGRAANYGYTF; cdr3_nt: TGTGCCAGCAGCCCCCTCGGCAGGGCGGCTAACTATGGCTACACCTTC
v_call: TRBV19; d_call: .; j_call: TRBJ1-5; clone_size: .; cdr3_aa: CASSAAHREGQPQHF; cdr3_nt: TGTGCCAGTAGTGCGGCGCACAGGGAAGGTCAGCCCCAGCATTTT
v_call: TRBV27; d_call: .; j_call: TRBJ2-1; clone_size: .; cdr3_aa: CASSRRTRGVNEQFF; cdr3_nt: TGTGCCAGCAGCAGAAGAACGCGGGGTGTAAATGAGCAGTTCTTC
v_call: TRBV11-2; d_call: TRBD1; j_call: TRBJ2-1; clone_size: .; cdr3_aa: CASSFSGQGNNEQFF; cdr3_nt: TGTGCCAGCAGCTTTTCCGGACAGGGGAACAATGAGCAGTTCTTC
v_call: TRBV7-9; d_call: TRBD1; j_call: TRBJ1-3; clone_size: few; cdr3_aa: CASSSSGTATLSGNTIYF; cdr3_nt: TGTGCCAGCAGCTCCTCCGGGACAGCCACTCTCTCTGGAAACACCATATATTTT
v_call: TRBV30; d_call: TRBD1; j_call: TRBJ1-2; clone_size: .; cdr3_aa: CAWSRDRVRYGYTF; cdr3_nt: TGTGCCTGGAGTCGGGACAGGGTTCGCTACGGCTACACCTTC
v_call: TRBV5-6; d_call: TRBD1; j_call: TRBJ1-6; clone_size: .; cdr3_aa: CASSFYAGQGNSPLHF; cdr3_nt: TGTGCCAGCAGCTTTTACGCGGGACAGGGGAATTCACCCCTCCACTTT
v_call: TRBV3-1/TRBV3-2; d_call: .; j_call: TRBJ1-5; clone_size: .; cdr3_aa: CASSRVKLNTDTINQPQHF; cdr3_nt: TGTGCCAGCAGCCGCGTGAAACTTAATACGGACACTATTAATCAGCCCCAGCATTTT
v_call: TRBV5-4; d_call: .; j_call: TRBJ2-5; clone_size: .; cdr3_aa: CASSPTRPGFQETQYF; cdr3_nt: TGTGCCAGCAGCCCCACAAGGCCAGGGTTCCAAGAGACCCAGTACTTC
v_call: TRBV28; d_call: .; j_call: TRBJ1-6; clone_size: .; cdr3_aa: CASSLWLAPDRRRNSPLHF; cdr3_nt: TGTGCCAGCAGTTTATGGCTGGCCCCAGACAGGCGCAGGAATTCACCCCTCCACTTT
v_call: TRBV4-1; d_call: TRBD2; j_call: TRBJ2-7; clone_size: .; cdr3_aa: CASSQGGSESYEQYF; cdr3_nt: TGCGCCAGCAGCCAAGGCGGGAGTGAATCCTACGAGCAGTACTTC
v_call: TRBV6-5; d_call: .; j_call: TRBJ1-2; clone_size: once; cdr3_aa: CASCSGVALSYGYTF; cdr3_nt: TGTGCCAGCTGTTCAGGGGTGGCTCTCTCCTATGGCTACACCTTC
v_call: TRBV5-1; d_call: .; j_call: TRBJ2-6; clone_size: .; cdr3_aa: CASSSQGTGANVLTF; cdr3_nt: TGCGCCAGCAGCTCGCAGGGAACTGGGGCCAACGTCCTGACTTTC
v_call: TRBV6-2/TRBV6-3; d_call: .; j_call: TRBJ2-1; clone_size: once; cdr3_aa: CASSYTREWGNEQFF; cdr3_nt: TGTGCCAGCAGTTATACCCGGGAGTGGGGAAATGAGCAGTTCTTC
v_call: TRBV5-4; d_call: TRBD2; j_call: TRBJ2-2; clone_size: .; cdr3_aa: CAQSGLAGGRDTGELFF; cdr3_nt: TGTGCTCAAAGTGGGCTAGCGGGAGGGCGAGACACCGGGGAGCTGTTTTTT
v_call: TRBV25-1; d_call: .; j_call: TRBJ1-2; clone_size: few; cdr3_aa: CASSPPARNRRGYTF; cdr3_nt: TGTGCCAGCAGTCCACCCGCGAGGAACCGACGCGGCTACACCTTC
v_call: TRBV7-8; d_call: TRBD2; j_call: TRBJ2-1; clone_size: .; cdr3_aa: CASSFPGLATRSSYNEQFF; cdr3_nt: TGTGCCAGCAGCTTCCCCGGACTAGCGACTAGGAGCTCCTACAATGAGCAGTTCTTC
v_call: TRBV15; d_call: TRBD1; j_call: TRBJ2-5; clone_size: .; cdr3_aa: CATSRDRDREETQYF; cdr3_nt: TGTGCCACCAGCAGAGATAGGGACAGGGAAGAGACCCAGTACTTC
v_call: TRBV7-2; d_call: .; j_call: TRBJ2-5; clone_size: once; cdr3_aa: CASGGAETQYF; cdr3_nt: TGTGCCAGCGGCGGTGCGGAGACCCAGTACTTC
v_call: TRBV18; d_call: TRBD2; j_call: TRBJ2-5; clone_size: .; cdr3_aa: CASSPPAGGTQYF; cdr3_nt: TGTGCCAGCTCACCACCGGCGGGGGGGACCCAGTACTTC
v_call: TRBV28; d_call: .; j_call: TRBJ1-2; clone_size: once; cdr3_aa: CASSLGGAGVGGYTF; cdr3_nt: TGTGCCAGCAGTTTAGGGGGCGCGGGGGTGGGAGGCTACACCTTC
v_call: TRBV9; d_call: .; j_call: TRBJ2-2; clone_size: .; cdr3_aa: CASRRLGSTGELFF; cdr3_nt: TGTGCCAGCAGACGTCTCGGGAGCACCGGGGAGCTGTTTTTT
v_call: TRBV19; d_call: .; j_call: TRBJ2-6; clone_size: .; cdr3_aa: CASRTSSSGANVLTF; cdr3_nt: TGTGCCAGTAGGACGTCTAGCTCTGGGGCCAACGTCCTGACTTTC
v_call: TRBV4-3; d_call: .; j_call: TRBJ1-1; clone_size: .; cdr3_aa: CASSQDGLRGETEAFF; cdr3_nt: TGCGCCAGCAGCCAAGATGGCCTCCGGGGAGAGACTGAAGCTTTCTTT
v_call: TRBV4-1; d_call: TRBD2; j_call: TRBJ2-1; clone_size: .; cdr3_aa: CASSQGASGLNNEQFF; cdr3_nt: TGCGCCAGCAGCCAAGGAGCTAGCGGGCTTAACAATGAGCAGTTCTTC
v_call: TRBV18; d_call: TRBD1; j_call: TRBJ2-1; clone_size: .; cdr3_aa: CASSPFGTGIYNEQFF; cdr3_nt: TGTGCCAGCTCACCATTCGGGACAGGTATTTACAATGAGCAGTTCTTC
v_call: TRBV10-3; d_call: TRBD1; j_call: TRBJ2-7; clone_size: .; cdr3_aa: CAISVGDSSYEQYF; cdr3_nt: TGTGCCATCAGTGTTGGGGACAGCTCCTACGAGCAGTACTTC
v_call: TRBV6-1; d_call: .; j_call: TRBJ1-1; clone_size: once; cdr3_aa: CASSEGSQGNTEAFF; cdr3_nt: TGTGCCAGCAGTGAAGGAAGTCAGGGGAACACTGAAGCTTTCTTT
v_call: TRBV19; d_call: TRBD1; j_call: TRBJ1-5; clone_size: many; cdr3_aa: CASVFRQGNQPQHF; cdr3_nt: TGTGCCAGTGTTTTCCGACAGGGAAATCAGCCCCAGCATTTT
v_call: TRBV9; d_call: .; j_call: TRBJ2-1; clone_size: .; cdr3_aa: CASSVGGGSYNEQFF; cdr3_nt: TGTGCCAGCAGCGTAGGAGGCGGCTCCTACAATGAGCAGTTCTTC
v_call: TRBV27; d_call: .; j_call: TRBJ1-2; clone_size: many; cdr3_aa: CASSLTANYGYTF; cdr3_nt: TGTGCCAGCAGTTTGACAGCTAACTATGGCTACACCTTC
v_call: TRBV2; d_call: .; j_call: TRBJ2-1; clone_size: .; cdr3_aa: CASSPGYEQFF; cdr3_nt: TGTGCCAGCAGTCCAGGGTATGAGCAGTTCTTC
v_call: TRBV28; d_call: TRBD1; j_call: TRBJ1-1; clone_size: .; cdr3_aa: CASSFIGQGAPNTEAFF; cdr3_nt: TGTGCCAGCAGTTTTATCGGACAGGGGGCACCGAACACTGAAGCTTTCTTT
v_call: TRBV7-2; d_call: .; j_call: TRBJ2-7; clone_size: once; cdr3_aa: CASRPGYSSYEQYF; cdr3_nt: TGTGCCAGCAGGCCTGGTTATAGCTCCTACGAGCAGTACTTC
v_call: TRBV7-3; d_call: .; j_call: TRBJ2-1; clone_size: once; cdr3_aa: CASSAVNEQFF; cdr3_nt: TGTGCCAGCAGCGCGGTCAATGAGCAGTTCTTC
v_call: TRBV5-1; d_call: .; j_call: TRBJ1-2; clone_size: .; cdr3_aa: CASSFPDRGGYTF; cdr3_nt: TGCGCCAGCAGCTTTCCGGACAGAGGTGGCTACACCTTC
v_call: TRBV7-2; d_call: .; j_call: TRBJ2-7; clone_size: .; cdr3_aa: CASSLGGISYEQYF; cdr3_nt: TGTGCCAGCAGCTTAGGAGGGATAAGCTACGAGCAGTACTTC
v_call: TRBV21-1; d_call: .; j_call: TRBJ1-4; clone_size: .; cdr3_aa: CASSNRLDWPGGAEKNEKLFF; cdr3_nt: TGTGCCAGCAGCAATCGTTTGGATTGGCCAGGGGGCGCGGAGAAGAATGAAAAACTGTTTTTT
v_call: TRBV6-5; d_call: .; j_call: TRBJ2-6; clone_size: few; cdr3_aa: CASSAQRGNLNVLTF; cdr3_nt: TGTGCCAGCAGCGCTCAAAGGGGTAACCTGAACGTCCTGACTTTC
v_call: TRBV11-3; d_call: .; j_call: TRBJ1-1; clone_size: .; cdr3_aa: CASSPRGAGTEAFF; cdr3_nt: TGTGCCAGCAGCCCACGCGGGGCCGGCACTGAAGCTTTCTTT
v_call: TRBV4-1; d_call: TRBD1; j_call: TRBJ2-7; clone_size: .; cdr3_aa: CASSQRDRGFYEQYF; cdr3_nt: TGCGCCAGCAGCCAGAGGGACAGGGGTTTCTACGAGCAGTACTTC
v_call: TRBV6-2/TRBV6-3; d_call: .; j_call: TRBJ1-3; clone_size: .; cdr3_aa: CASSPGFSGNTIYF; cdr3_nt: TGTGCCAGCAGTCCAGGGTTCTCTGGAAACACCATATATTTT
v_call: TRBV6-1; d_call: .; j_call: TRBJ1-4; clone_size: .; cdr3_aa: CASSEGTAEKLFF; cdr3_nt: TGTGCCAGCAGTGAAGGGACAGCAGAAAAACTGTTTTTT
v_call: TRBV5-6; d_call: TRBD1; j_call: TRBJ1-6; clone_size: few; cdr3_aa: CASSFGTGDKDSPLHF; cdr3_nt: TGTGCCAGCAGCTTCGGGACAGGGGATAAGGATTCACCCCTCCACTTT
v_call: TRBV7-3; d_call: .; j_call: TRBJ2-4; clone_size: once; cdr3_aa: CASSPGTPLAKNIQYF; cdr3_nt: TGTGCCAGCAGCCCCGGGACACCGCTAGCCAAAAACATTCAGTACTTC
v_call: TRBV7-3; d_call: .; j_call: TRBJ1-2; clone_size: few; cdr3_aa: CASSLFGVSGYTF; cdr3_nt: TGTGCCAGCAGCTTATTCGGGGTATCGGGCTACACCTTC
v_call: TRBV18; d_call: TRBD2; j_call: TRBJ2-7; clone_size: .; cdr3_aa: CASSKSGLGSYEQYF; cdr3_nt: TGTGCCAGCTCTAAAAGCGGACTAGGCTCCTACGAGCAGTACTTC
v_call: TRBV4-2; d_call: .; j_call: TRBJ2-1; clone_size: .; cdr3_aa: CASSQDTGTYNEQFF; cdr3_nt: TGTGCCAGCAGCCAAGACACAGGGACGTACAATGAGCAGTTCTTC
v_call: TRBV4-1; d_call: TRBD2; j_call: TRBJ2-2; clone_size: .; cdr3_aa: CASSQRASGNTGELFF; cdr3_nt: TGCGCCAGCAGCCAAAGGGCTAGCGGGAACACCGGGGAGCTGTTTTTT
v_call: TRBV7-6; d_call: .; j_call: TRBJ2-5; clone_size: once; cdr3_aa: CASSARLEETQYF; cdr3_nt: TGTGCCAGCAGCGCCAGACTAGAGGAGACCCAGTACTTC
v_call: TRBV7-3; d_call: .; j_call: TRBJ1-6; clone_size: .; cdr3_aa: CASSSLGGANSPLHF; cdr3_nt: TGTGCCAGCAGCTCTTTAGGGGGTGCGAATTCACCCCTCCACTTT
v_call: TRBV6-5; d_call: TRBD1; j_call: TRBJ1-5; clone_size: .; cdr3_aa: CASRKQGVNQPQHF; cdr3_nt: TGTGCCAGCAGAAAACAGGGGGTGAATCAGCCCCAGCATTTT
v_call: TRBV24-1; d_call: .; j_call: TRBJ2-1; clone_size: .; cdr3_aa: CATSDFIYNEQFF; cdr3_nt: TGTGCCACCAGTGATTTTATTTACAATGAGCAGTTCTTC
v_call: TRBV6-4; d_call: TRBD2; j_call: TRBJ2-1; clone_size: medium-sized; cdr3_aa: CASSDGGAYNEQFF; cdr3_nt: TGTGCCAGCAGTGACGGGGGGGCCTACAATGAGCAGTTCTTC
v_call: TRBV14; d_call: .; j_call: TRBJ1-4; clone_size: .; cdr3_aa: CASSLSGRVSEKLFF; cdr3_nt: TGTGCCAGCAGCCTTAGTGGGAGAGTTTCGGAAAAACTGTTTTTT
v_call: TRBV5-1; d_call: TRBD2; j_call: TRBJ2-5; clone_size: .; cdr3_aa: CASSSGGAGEETQYF; cdr3_nt: TGCGCCAGCAGCTCCGGTGGTGCGGGGGAAGAGACCCAGTACTTC
v_call: TRBV6-2/TRBV6-3; d_call: TRBD2; j_call: TRBJ2-3; clone_size: .; cdr3_aa: CASSTRAGDPPDTQYF; cdr3_nt: TGTGCCAGCAGTACCCGGGCGGGAGATCCCCCAGATACGCAGTATTTT
v_call: TRBV7-9; d_call: TRBD2; j_call: TRBJ2-1; clone_size: .; cdr3_aa: CASSHPSGFSYNEQFF; cdr3_nt: TGTGCCAGCAGCCATCCTAGCGGGTTCTCCTACAATGAGCAGTTCTTC